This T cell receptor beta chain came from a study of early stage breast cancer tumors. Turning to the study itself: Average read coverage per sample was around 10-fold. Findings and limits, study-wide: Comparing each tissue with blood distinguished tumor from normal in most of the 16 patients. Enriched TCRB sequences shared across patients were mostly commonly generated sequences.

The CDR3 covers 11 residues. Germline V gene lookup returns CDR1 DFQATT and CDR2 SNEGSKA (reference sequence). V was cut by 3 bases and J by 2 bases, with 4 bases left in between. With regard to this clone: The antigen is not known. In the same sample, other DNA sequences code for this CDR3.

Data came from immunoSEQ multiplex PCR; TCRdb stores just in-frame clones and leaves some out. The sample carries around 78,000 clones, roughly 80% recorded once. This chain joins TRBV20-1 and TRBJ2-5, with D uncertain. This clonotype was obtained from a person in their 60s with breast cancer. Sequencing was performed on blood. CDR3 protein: CSARDQETQYF. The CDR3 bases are TGCAGTGCTAGGGATCAAGAGACCCAGTACTTC.